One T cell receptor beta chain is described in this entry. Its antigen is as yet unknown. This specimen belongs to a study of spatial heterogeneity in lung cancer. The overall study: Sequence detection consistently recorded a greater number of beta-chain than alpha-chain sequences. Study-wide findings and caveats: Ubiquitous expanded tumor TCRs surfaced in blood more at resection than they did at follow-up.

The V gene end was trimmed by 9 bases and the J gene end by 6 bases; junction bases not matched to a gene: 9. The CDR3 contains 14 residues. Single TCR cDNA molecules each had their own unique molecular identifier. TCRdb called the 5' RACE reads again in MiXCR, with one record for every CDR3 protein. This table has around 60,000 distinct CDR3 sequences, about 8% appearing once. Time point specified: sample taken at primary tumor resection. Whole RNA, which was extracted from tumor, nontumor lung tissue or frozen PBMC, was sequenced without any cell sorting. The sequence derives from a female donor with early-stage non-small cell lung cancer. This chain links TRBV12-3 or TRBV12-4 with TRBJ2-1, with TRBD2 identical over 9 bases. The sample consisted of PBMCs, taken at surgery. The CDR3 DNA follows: TGTGCCAGTAGTCGGACTAGCGCCTCCAATGAGCAGTTCTTC. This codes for CASSRTSASNEQFF.